This is a list of T cell receptor beta chains from one sample in a study of immune characteristics of hereditary and idiopathic chronic pancreatitis. Clones were sequenced by immunoSEQ multiplex PCR, and TCRdb holds only the in-frame ones, with some missing. This table has fewer than 10,000 clones, roughly 80% appearing once. The source material was pancreas tissue with idiopathic chronic pancreatitis. Every receptor here comes from a human donor with chronic pancreatitis. CDR3s leave out the opening cysteine and the closing phenylalanine or tryptophan. The order of the fields is clone size, V gene, J gene, CDR3 protein. The size entry is marked missing in some rows and otherwise reads once, few, many or a size class.

>.|TRBV7-9|TRBJ2-1
ASSPVSTSYNEQF
>.|TRBV7-2|TRBJ1-5
ASSVRGNQPQH
>.|TRBV4-3|TRBJ1-3
ASSQFGTGIGNTIY
>.|TRBV27|TRBJ1-2
ASRVQGEFYGYT
>once|TRBV7-2|TRBJ1-6
ASSFWGYNSPLH
>.|TRBV11-3|TRBJ2-3
ASSLGGSRENTQY
>.|TRBV2|TRBJ2-3
ASIGTSGGPNTDTQY
>.|TRBV19|TRBJ1-1
ASSTGLNTEAF
>.|TRBV5-4|TRBJ2-5
ASSPDSIGETQY
>few|TRBV6-1|TRBJ2-3
ASSDNALGDTQY
>.|TRBV9|TRBJ2-3
ASSVAGTDTQY
>large|TRBV4-2|TRBJ1-1
ASSQDIRYDIWRPGTEAF
>.|TRBV4-1|TRBJ2-2
ASSPDSSDRGAV
>.|TRBV10-2|TRBJ2-4
ASSESSLAGGLAKNIQY
>few|TRBV10-3|TRBJ1-5
ATDRGADQPQH
>.|TRBV5-8|TRBJ2-7
ASSPGRVIGEQY
>.|TRBV5-8|TRBJ2-2
ASSFETGTDNTGELF
>.|TRBV7-9|TRBJ2-3
ASSRVQSGTDTQY
>.|TRBV27|TRBJ1-1
ASSSGQGASTEAF
>once|TRBV5-1|TRBJ1-5
ASATGTDSNQPQH
>once|TRBV7-6|TRBJ2-7
ASSPPSGETYEQY
>.|TRBV27|TRBJ2-3
ASSLSAGMGDTQY
>once|TRBV19|TRBJ2-7
ASSIRGTRGSGYEQY
>.|TRBV6-1|TRBJ1-4
ASSTHADEKLF
>few|TRBV6-6|TRBJ1-1
ASNLPTATEAF
>.|TRBV7-2|TRBJ2-3
ASSLGSGVGTDTQY
>few|TRBV5-1|TRBJ2-3
ASRYSPSGTDTQY
>.|TRBV11-3|TRBJ2-1
ASSRAAGGNNEQF
>few|TRBV6-5|TRBJ1-2
ASSSKTDYGYT
>once|TRBV6-5|TRBJ2-2
ASSYIGLTGELF
>.|TRBV11-3|TRBJ2-3
ASSLGGYRGITDTQY
>.|TRBV30|TRBJ2-4
AWSEAGKGAKNIQY